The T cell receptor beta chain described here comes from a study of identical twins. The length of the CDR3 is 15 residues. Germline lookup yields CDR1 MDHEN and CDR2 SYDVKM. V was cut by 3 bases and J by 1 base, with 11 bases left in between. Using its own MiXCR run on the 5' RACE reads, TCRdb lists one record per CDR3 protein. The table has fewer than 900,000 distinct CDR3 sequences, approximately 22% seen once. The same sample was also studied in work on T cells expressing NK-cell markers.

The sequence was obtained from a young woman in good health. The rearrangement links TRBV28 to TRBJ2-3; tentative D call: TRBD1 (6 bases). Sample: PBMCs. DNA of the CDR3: TGTGCCAGCAGTTTGCAGGGGAAGGGCACAGATACGCAGTATTTT. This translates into CASSLQGKGTDTQYF. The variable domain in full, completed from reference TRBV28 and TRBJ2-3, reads DVKVTQSSRYLVKRTGEKVFLECVQDMDHENMFWYRQDPGLGLRLIYFSYDVKMKEKGDIPEGYSVSREKKERFSLILESASTNQTSMYLCASSLQGKGTDTQYFGPGTRLTVL.